Shown below are 3 T cell receptor beta chains from a single sample sequenced in a study of blood T cell repertoires in COVID-19 (dated by TCRdb to 2020 to 2022). Libraries were prepared through the immunoSEQ multiplex PCR assay. As stored in TCRdb, this immuneACCESS dataset retains in-frame rearrangements with V and J assigned. A fraction of the clones does not appear; measured against another copy, unresolved V genes explain less than half of the discrepancy, and the remainder lacks a known reason. In all, the sample holds a few hundred thousand clones, and 84% of those were seen once. The ten most abundant clones make up approximately 7.3% of the sample. The sample taken for sequencing was PBMCs or T cells enriched from blood (not recorded which). The receptors were sampled from a woman in her thirties or forties who had recovered from COVID-19.

The rearrangement links TRBV3-1 (or the pseudogene TRBV3-2) to TRBJ1-4; 7 bases are a match to TRBD1. The CDR3 sequence is 18 residues long. From germline, CDR1 is LGHDT and CDR2 YNNKEL (reference sequence). V was clipped by 0 bases and J by 0 bases; unmatched bases: 7. The CDR3 is CASSQEGTATPTNEKLFF. The CDR3 DNA reads TGTGCCAGCAGCCAAGAGGGGACAGCGACACCAACTAATGAAAAACTGTTTTTT.

The chain uses TRBV6-1 and TRBJ2-7, with D possibly matching TRBD2 (7 bases). V shed 2 bases and J shed 1 base, with 24 bases lying between them. The CDR3 spans 19 residues. Germline values: CDR1 MNHNS, CDR2 SASEGT. The CDR3 DNA is TGTGCCAGCAGTGAACGCCGAGGCTGGGGGGGCGGAAGTTCCTACGAGCAGTACTTC. Encoded protein: CASSERRGWGGGSSYEQYF.

This chain links TRBV29-1 with TRBJ1-2, with D perhaps TRBD1 (5 bases). Germline values: CDR1 SQVTM, CDR2 ANQGSEA. Trimming stripped 8 bases from V and 6 bases from J, with 13 bases between. The CDR3 consists of 11 residues. CDR3 in DNA: TGCAGCACAACAGGTTTAGATGGCTACACCTTC. It specifies CSTTGLDGYTF.